Below are 13 T cell receptor beta chains sequenced from a single sample in a study of blood T cell repertoires in COVID-19. TCRdb's copy holds only in-frame clones and misses some; the assay was immunoSEQ multiplex PCR. In the table there are a few hundred thousand clones, about 91% of which are singletons. The sequencing input was peripheral blood. These receptors were obtained from a woman aged 60 to 75 with acute or convalescent COVID-19.

The chain links TRBV5-1 to TRBJ2-3; 7 nucleotides line up with TRBD1. Unmatched junction bases numbered 5, after V lost 4 bases and J lost 0 bases. The germline CDR1 and CDR2 sequences are SGHRS and YFSETQ. The CDR3 runs to 15 residues. This CDR3 is CASSPLTGSTDTQYF. The DNA for the CDR3 is TGCGCCAGCAGCCCACTGACAGGGAGCACAGATACGCAGTATTTT.

The chain links TRBV4-3 to TRBJ1-4; TRBD1 might be the D (5 bases). V was shortened by 0 bases and J by 4 bases, with 9 bases between the two germline ends. The CDR3 sequence is 15 residues long. Looked up from germline, CDR1 is LGHNA and CDR2 is YSLEER. The CDR3 DNA reads as TGCGCCAGCAGCCAAGACAGGGTTGGTAATGAAAAACTGTTTTTT. Translating gives CASSQDRVGNEKLFF.

The gene calls are TRBV3-1 (or the pseudogene TRBV3-2) and TRBJ2-2, with D perhaps matching TRBD1 (6 bases). V was pared by 0 bases and J by 5 bases, with 10 bases between. Germline CDR1 and CDR2: LGHDT and YNNKEL (reference sequence). The CDR3 is 15 amino acids. As DNA, the CDR3 is TGTGCCAGCAGCCAAGAGGGGGCGGGTACCGGGGAGCTGTTTTTT. Amino acids: CASSQEGAGTGELFF.

The chain couples TRBV12-3 or TRBV12-4 to TRBJ1-4; D gene unclear. V was clipped by 7 bases and J by 7 bases, with 10 bases between them. The CDR3 is 12 residues long. The CDR3 reads CASTRQAEKLFF. In DNA, the CDR3 is TGTGCCAGCACCCGGCAGGCTGAAAAACTGTTTTTT.

The chain couples TRBV7-3 to TRBJ1-4; D uncertain. CDR1 and CDR2 (germline): SGHTA, FQGTGA. Trimming shortened V by 1 base and J by 8 bases, and 14 bases separated the two germline ends. This CDR3 is built from 15 residues. For the CDR3, the DNA is TGTGCCAGCAGCTTAAATAGTGCAGCGGGAGAAAAACTGTTTTTT. Protein product: CASSLNSAAGEKLFF.

This rearrangement joins TRBV6-5 to TRBJ1-2; a weak D match, TRBD1 (5 bases). CDR1 MNHEY and CDR2 SVGAGI come from the germline V gene. V was cut by 2 bases and J by 6 bases, with 16 bases left in between. The CDR3 covers 15 residues. This CDR3 is CASSYVAGSGDGYTF. The CDR3 DNA reads TGTGCCAGCAGTTACGTTGCAGGGTCCGGAGATGGCTACACCTTC.

The chain is built from TRBV28 and TRBJ2-1; 8 bases are a match to TRBD1. This CDR3 is built from 12 residues. From germline, CDR1 is MDHEN and CDR2 SYDVKM. J was trimmed by 13 bases and V by 5 bases; bases with no gene match: 7. The DNA for the CDR3 is TGTGCCAGCAGTCTCGGACAGGGAGGTCAGTTCTTC. As protein: CASSLGQGGQFF.

The chain joins TRBV11-1 to TRBJ2-7; TRBD1 matches at 7 bases. The CDR3 consists of 15 residues. V dropped 0 bases and J dropped 2; count of bases not matched to a gene: 4. Germline V gene lookup returns CDR1 SGHAT and CDR2 FQDESV (reference sequence). CDR3 loop: CASSLARTGTYEQYF. CDR3 bases: TGTGCCAGCAGCTTAGCCCGGACAGGAACCTACGAGCAGTACTTC.

The DNA of the CDR3 is TGTGCCAGCAGTTTCGGGACTAGTGCCTACAATGAGCAGTTCTTC. This codes for CASSFGTSAYNEQFF. The J gene is TRBJ2-1, the V gene TRBV27, with TRBD2 identical over 8 bases. V lost 3 bases, J lost 2 bases, and 3 bases stayed unmatched. This CDR3 has 15 residues. Per germline, CDR1 MNHEY and CDR2 SMNVEV (reference sequence).

V is TRBV9 and J is TRBJ2-1; 14 bases fit TRBD2. Unmatched junction bases numbered 9, after V lost 4 bases and J lost 12 bases. Germline values: CDR1 SGDLS, CDR2 YYNGEE. The CDR3 extends over 15 amino acids. Here the CDR3 reads CASSPSGTSGRRQFF. In nucleotides, the CDR3 is TGTGCCAGCAGCCCTTCCGGGACTAGCGGGAGAAGGCAGTTCTTC.

V and J are TRBV19 and TRBJ2-3, with 7 bases matching TRBD2. J was trimmed by 3 bases and V by 6 bases; bases with no gene match: 6. Germline V gene lookup returns CDR1 LNHDA and CDR2 SQIVND (reference sequence). The CDR3 has 14 residues. The CDR3 DNA reads as TGTGCCAGTAGGACAACGGGGGGAACAGATACGCAGTATTTT. Translation gives CASRTTGGTDTQYF. Using reference TRBV19 and TRBJ2-3 for the parts outside the CDR3, the full variable domain is DGGITQSPKYLFRKEGQNVTLSCEQNLNHDAMYWYRQDPGQGLRLIYYSQIVNDFQKGDIAEGYSVSREKKESFPLTVTSAQKNPTAFYLCASRTTGGTDTQYFGPGTRLTVL.

The chain carries TRBV5-1 and TRBJ1-2, with D perhaps matching TRBD1 (5 bases). Germline assignment: CDR1 SGHRS and CDR2 YFSETQ. With 0 bases removed from V and 6 bases from J, the gap between germline ends came to 18 bases. The CDR3 runs to 16 residues. The CDR3 sequence: CASSLEVGQGRDGYTF. The CDR3 DNA reads as TGCGCCAGCAGCTTGGAAGTGGGGCAGGGAAGGGATGGCTACACCTTC.

The chain joins TRBV6-5 to TRBJ1-2; 12 positions match TRBD1. The CDR3 contains 14 residues. Trimming took 6 bases from V and 4 from J; bases not matched to a gene: 3. Germline V gene lookup returns CDR1 MNHEY and CDR2 SVGAGI. The CDR3 loop is CASSRGQGAYGYTF. The CDR3 DNA follows: TGTGCCAGCAGCCGGGGACAGGGGGCCTATGGCTACACCTTC.